This passage covers 25 T cell receptor beta chains from one sample sequenced in a study of beta chain features in type 1 diabetes (dated by TCRdb to the late 2010s). On the study overall, not on this receptor specifically: Type 1 diabetes patients showed a moderate but significant shortening of TCRB CDR3 length in all four CD4+ subsets.

What these receptors recognize is not known. The library was built by means of the immunoSEQ multiplex PCR assay. The entire isolated RNA was reverse transcribed using the High Capacity cDNA Reverse Transcription Kit, and thus expressed TCRB transcripts were sequenced. The clones in this table, taken by TCRdb from immuneACCESS, are in-frame only. Not every clone is retained; where verified, under half of the shortfall comes from an unresolved V gene, and the cause of the rest is unknown. The sample table records hundreds of thousands of clones; 11% to 15% of these occur just once. 0.035% to 0.04% of the sample is held by the ten biggest clonotypes. Sequenced material: naive CD4+ T cells from blood. The cell subset or site label corresponds to: true naive CD4+ T cells. The source is a young man with type 1 diabetes.

This clone was observed a handful of times. The chain uses TRBV9 and TRBJ1-5, with D hard to call. CDR3 length equals 15 residues. Trimming took 4 bases from V and 4 from J, leaving 15 bases between them. Germline assignment: CDR1 SGDLS and CDR2 YYNGEE. DNA of the CDR3: TGTGCCAGCAGCCCTCACCCGGCGGTGAATCAGCCCCAGCATTTT. This encodes CASSPHPAVNQPQHF. The complete variable domain, with remaining parts taken from reference TRBV9 and TRBJ1-5, reads DSGVTQTPKHLITATGQRVTLRCSPRSGDLSVYWYQQSLDQGLQFLIQYYNGEERAKGNILERFSAQQFPDLHSELNLSSLELGDSALYFCASSPHPAVNQPQHFGDGTRLSIL.

This chain joins TRBV7-2 and TRBJ2-3, with 8 bases that match TRBD2. V shed 4 bases, J shed 2 bases, and the junction held 2 bases outside the gene matches. This CDR3 region has 14 residues. CDR1 is SGHTA and CDR2 is FQGNSA in the germline V gene. As DNA, the CDR3 is TGTGCCAGCAGCTGGACTAGCCACACAGATACGCAGTATTTT. It translates to CASSWTSHTDTQYF.

V gene TRBV7-3 combines with J gene TRBJ1-6, with 7 bases identical to TRBD1. The CDR3 has 14 amino acids. Per the germline V gene, CDR1 is SGHTA and CDR2 is FQGTGA. V shed 2 bases and J 10 bases; nucleotides not matched to a gene: 5. The CDR3 here is CASSLLGGDSPLHF. The CDR3 region has the DNA TGTGCCAGCAGCTTATTAGGGGGCGACTCACCCCTCCACTTT. Combining the CDR3 with reference TRBV7-3 and TRBJ1-6 gives the whole variable domain GAGVSQTPSNKVTEKGKYVELRCDPISGHTALYWYRQSLGQGPEFLIYFQGTGAADDSGLPNDRFFAVRPEGSVSTLKIQRTERGDSAVYLCASSLLGGDSPLHFGNGTRLTVT.

This chain joins TRBV19 and TRBJ1-2; D remains ambiguous. CDR3 size: 13 residues. Per germline, CDR1 LNHDA and CDR2 SQIVND (reference sequence). Trimming stripped 7 bases from V and 8 bases from J, with 17 bases between. CDR3: CASMFGVGGGYTF. The CDR3 coding sequence is TGTGCCAGTATGTTTGGAGTAGGCGGAGGCTACACCTTC.

This clone was found a few times. V gene TRBV7-6 combines with J gene TRBJ2-5, with TRBD1 matching over 7 bases. Germline CDR1 SGHVS, CDR2 FNYEAQ. J was trimmed by 5 bases and V by 5 bases; bases with no gene match: 14. There are 16 residues in the CDR3. In DNA form, the CDR3 reads TGTGCCAGCAGCCCCATGGCGAGACAGGGTTGGGAGACCCAGTACTTC. Translated: CASSPMARQGWETQYF.

The chain uses TRBV5-6 and TRBJ2-7; a weak D match, TRBD1 (6 bases). Trimming removed 0 bases at V and 2 bases at J, with 12 bases between. This CDR3 spans 15 amino acids. Germline loops: CDR1 SGHDT, CDR2 YYEEEE. The CDR3 protein is CASSLAGATPYEQYF. The CDR3 nucleotides read TGTGCCAGCAGCTTGGCAGGGGCAACTCCCTACGAGCAGTACTTC.

The chain combines TRBV2 with TRBJ1-4; D may be TRBD1 (6 bases). Germline values: CDR1 SNHLY, CDR2 FYNNEI. The CDR3 runs 14 residues. V was cut by 6 bases and J by 7 bases, with 15 bases left in between. The DNA of the CDR3 is TGTGCCAGCAGCCCACAGGGAGGTAGTGAAAAACTGTTTTTT. This translates into CASSPQGGSEKLFF.

The chain carries TRBV30 and TRBJ1-4, with D tentatively TRBD1 (5 bases). V was clipped by 2 bases and J by 8 bases, with 12 bases between them. Looked up from germline, CDR1 is GTSNPN and CDR2 is SVGIG (reference sequence). This CDR3 is built from 13 residues. The CDR3 DNA follows: TGTGCCTGGAGTCAAGGAGGGGACGAAAAACTGTTTTTT. Translated: CAWSQGGDEKLFF.

This clone was seen only a few times. The V call is TRBV7-2, the J call TRBJ2-3, with D tentatively TRBD2 (7 bases). The CDR3 contains 16 residues. Germline V gene data show CDR1 as SGHTA and CDR2 as FQGNSA. V was cut by 5 bases and J by 5 bases, with 20 bases left in between. The CDR3 sequence: CASSPPGGRRGDTQYF. In DNA, the CDR3 is TGTGCCAGCAGCCCACCGGGGGGCCGACGAGGAGATACGCAGTATTTT.

V is TRBV5-1 and J is TRBJ2-2, with D possibly matching TRBD2 (5 bases). Per the germline V gene, CDR1 is SGHRS and CDR2 is YFSETQ. CDR3 length equals 16 residues. V lost 1 base, J lost 2 bases, and 12 bases lay in between. In DNA form, the CDR3 reads TGCGCCAGCAGCTTGAGGAGCGGAGCTAACACCGGGGAGCTGTTTTTT. Its protein product is CASSLRSGANTGELFF.

The sample holds a few counts of this clone. The chain joins TRBV13 to TRBJ2-3; TRBD2 aligns across 10 bases. V trimming: 9 bases; J trimming: 0 bases; junction bases outside the gene matches: 3. CDR1 and CDR2 from the germline V gene are PRHDT and FYEKMQ (reference sequence). The CDR3 spans 14 residues. The DNA for the CDR3 is TGTGCCAGTAAGCGGGAGGGTAGCACAGATACGCAGTATTTT. Protein: CASKREGSTDTQYF.

The chain links TRBV30 to TRBJ2-5; no clear D. Germline V CDR1 and CDR2: GTSNPN, SVGIG (reference sequence). The CDR3 runs to 12 residues. Trimming stripped 2 bases from V and 5 bases from J, with 9 bases between. CDR3 region: CAWSILWETQYF. CDR3 in DNA: TGTGCCTGGAGTATACTTTGGGAGACCCAGTACTTC. Full variable domain (outside the CDR3, taken from reference TRBV30 and TRBJ2-5): SQTIHQWPATLVQPVGSPLSLECTVEGTSNPNLYWYRQAAGRGLQLLFYSVGIGQISSEVPQNLSASRPQDRQFILSSKKLLLSDSGFYLCAWSILWETQYFGPGTRLLVL.

This clone came up a few times. V gene TRBV7-9 combines with J gene TRBJ2-1; D is perhaps TRBD1 (6 bases). The CDR3 runs 14 residues. Germline CDR1 SEHNR, CDR2 FQNEAQ (reference sequence). The ends were cut back, 4 bases at V and 5 bases at J, with 12 bases in the middle. For the CDR3, the DNA is TGTGCCAGCAGCTCGCGGTACAGGGACAATGAGCAGTTCTTC. Residues: CASSSRYRDNEQFF.

The chain joins TRBV2 to TRBJ2-3, with 7 nucleotides matching TRBD2. There are 13 residues in the CDR3. With 7 bases clipped from V and 0 bases from J, the junction kept 1 base outside the gene matches. The germline CDR1 and CDR2 sequences are SNHLY and FYNNEI. The CDR3 DNA reads TGTGCCAGCAAGCGGGATAGCACAGATACGCAGTATTTT. This translates into CASKRDSTDTQYF.

This rearrangement joins TRBV7-3 to TRBJ1-2, with D maybe TRBD1 (5 bases). V lost 0 bases to trimming and J lost 5 bases, with 7 bases between them. This CDR3 contains 13 residues. Germline CDR1 is SGHTA and CDR2 is FQGTGA. CDR3 sequence reads: CASSLTGDYGYTF. The CDR3 DNA is TGTGCCAGCAGCTTAACAGGGGATTATGGCTACACCTTC.

The chain's CDR3 is CASSRPGQGTDTQYF. CDR3 nucleotide sequence: TGCGCCAGCAGCCGCCCGGGACAGGGGACAGATACGCAGTATTTT. This rearrangement joins TRBV5-1 to TRBJ2-3; the match to TRBD1 covers 10 bases. J gave up 3 bases and V 4 bases, and 5 bases lay outside the gene matches. Germline V gene lookup returns CDR1 SGHRS and CDR2 YFSETQ. This CDR3 is built from 15 residues.

This clone was seen a single time. The rearrangement links TRBV13 to TRBJ2-6; possibly TRBD2 for D (5 bases). V lost 0 bases to trimming and J lost 2 bases, with 5 bases between them. The CDR3 extends over 15 amino acids. Germline loops: CDR1 PRHDT, CDR2 FYEKMQ (reference sequence). Written as DNA, the CDR3 is TGTGCCAGCAGCTTAGGCGGGGCTGGGGCCAACGTCCTGACTTTC. It encodes CASSLGGAGANVLTF.

This clone was counted between two and nine times. The chain employs TRBV30 and TRBJ2-5; 8 bases align to TRBD2. The end of the DNA aligns better with TRBJ2-7, so the J call may be wrong. CDR3 size: 12 residues. The germline gives CDR1 GTSNPN, CDR2 SVGIG (reference sequence). Written as DNA, the CDR3 is TGTGCCTGGGCGGGGGGCGGCTACGAGCAGTACTTC. It specifies CAWAGGGYEQYF.

This clone was found a few times. The chain couples TRBV23-1 to TRBJ1-1; no firm D call. TRBV23-1 is sorted into the ORF group, with uncertain function. Trimming took 5 bases from V and 1 from J, leaving 5 bases between them. The CDR3 is made up of 12 amino acids. This chain's CDR3 is CASSKGNTEAFF. The CDR3 DNA reads as TGCGCCAGCAGTAAGGGGAACACTGAAGCTTTCTTT.

This clone was detected only a few times. The CDR3 region is CASSPSGTLTGELFF. The DNA for the CDR3 is TGCGCCAGCAGCCCCTCCGGGACCCTCACCGGGGAGCTGTTTTTT. This sequence joins TRBV4-3 and TRBJ2-2; D tentatively fits TRBD1 or TRBD2 (5 bases each). V was shortened by 4 bases and J by 4 bases, with 13 bases between the two germline ends. The CDR3 covers 15 residues. CDR1 and CDR2 from the germline V gene are LGHNA and YSLEER.

This clone turned up a few times. The chain uses TRBV30 and TRBJ2-5; D not resolved. From germline, CDR1 is GTSNPN and CDR2 SVGIG (reference sequence). CDR3 length equals 11 residues. With 0 bases removed from V and 13 bases from J, the gap between germline ends came to 12 bases. CDR3 sequence: CAWSVGGSPYF. CDR3 in DNA: TGTGCCTGGAGTGTTGGTGGTTCTCCGTACTTC.

This clone has only a few counts. The chain couples TRBV4-1 to TRBJ2-5; a possible D gene is TRBD1 (5 bases). Germline V gives CDR1 MGHRA, CDR2 YSYEKL. Trimming removed 4 bases at V and 5 bases at J, with 14 bases between. The CDR3 extends over 14 amino acids. The CDR3 protein is CASSRDSSAETQYF. CDR3 bases: TGCGCCAGCAGCCGTGACAGCTCAGCGGAGACCCAGTACTTC.

The chain carries TRBV2 and TRBJ2-5; the match to TRBD1 covers 10 bases. Germline V gives CDR1 SNHLY, CDR2 FYNNEI. V lost 6 bases, J lost 4 bases, and 11 bases stayed unmatched. This CDR3 comprises 16 residues. The CDR3 loop reads CASRVIETGGPETQYF. CDR3 nucleotide sequence: TGTGCCAGCAGAGTAATAGAGACAGGGGGCCCAGAGACCCAGTACTTC.

This clone was seen only a few times. This chain uses TRBV5-6 with TRBJ2-5; D is tentatively TRBD1 or TRBD2 (5 bases each). The CDR3 totals 11 residues. V was cut by 3 bases and J by 5 bases, with 5 bases left in between. Germline V CDR1 and CDR2: SGHDT, YYEEEE. In DNA form, the CDR3 reads TGTGCCAGCAGCTGGGGGGAGACCCAGTACTTC. Protein product: CASSWGETQYF.

V gene TRBV30 combines with J gene TRBJ2-3, with 8 bases identical to TRBD2. The CDR3 is 15 amino acids. V shed 4 bases, J shed 6 bases, and the junction held 12 bases outside the gene matches. Germline values: CDR1 GTSNPN, CDR2 SVGIG (reference sequence). For the CDR3, the DNA is TGTGCCTGGAAGGAGAGGCCCGGGGGGGTGGATACGCAGTATTTT. Translation: CAWKERPGGVDTQYF.